The 9 T cell receptor beta chains reported below all come from one sample, sequenced in a study of blood T cell repertoires in COVID-19. This table comes from immunoSEQ multiplex PCR, and its TCRdb copy is limited to in-frame clones, with some not included. This repertoire shows under 300,000 clones, about nine tenths found once; its top ten account for around 3%. The material sequenced was peripheral blood. The receptors shown here come from a woman between 25 and 40 years old with active or convalescent COVID-19.

This chain joins TRBV7-3 and TRBJ2-3; TRBD2 might be the D (7 bases). The germline CDR1 and CDR2 sequences are SGHTA and FQGTGA. The CDR3 is 14 residues long. V was shortened by 2 bases and J by 6 bases, with 12 bases between the two germline ends. The DNA of the CDR3 is TGTGCCAGCAGCTTAGGCGGGGGCAGGGATACGCAGTATTTT. Translation gives CASSLGGGRDTQYF.

DNA for the CDR3: TGCGCCAGCAGCCTGCAGGGAGGGGCTGATGAAAAACTGTTTTTT. This encodes CASSLQGGADEKLFF. The chain has TRBV5-1 and TRBJ1-4; tentatively, D is TRBD1 (5 bases). The V and J ends lost 4 bases and 6 bases respectively, with 16 bases between them. The V gene's germline CDR1 is SGHRS and CDR2 YFSETQ. The CDR3 extends over 15 amino acids.

This chain links TRBV5-1 with TRBJ2-2; 9 bases match TRBD1. CDR1 is SGHRS, CDR2 YFSETQ, per germline. This CDR3 contains 15 residues. V shed 4 bases and J 6 bases; nucleotides not matched to a gene: 7. DNA for the CDR3: TGCGCCAGCAGCCATGGACAGGGGTTGCCCGGGGAGCTGTTTTTT. Protein product: CASSHGQGLPGELFF.

The chain carries TRBV25-1 and TRBJ1-2; 7 bases are shared with TRBD1. Germline V gives CDR1 MGHDK, CDR2 SYGVNS. The CDR3 has 14 amino acids. Trimming removed 3 bases from V and 9 bases from J; junction bases left unmatched: 10. CDR3 region: CASSEAGGVIRYTF. In DNA form, the CDR3 reads TGTGCCAGCAGTGAGGCAGGGGGTGTTATTCGCTACACCTTC.

CDR3 sequence (DNA): TGCGCCAGCAGCGGGGGAGGCGGGCAAGCTGAAGCTTTCTTT. As protein: CASSGGGGQAEAFF. The rearrangement joins TRBV5-1 to TRBJ1-1; a weak D match, TRBD1 (5 bases). Germline V gene lookup returns CDR1 SGHRS and CDR2 YFSETQ. Trimming pared 4 bases from V and 6 bases from J, leaving 16 bases between. There are 14 residues in the CDR3.

The chain links TRBV2 to TRBJ1-1; 7 bases match TRBD1. Germline V gives CDR1 SNHLY, CDR2 FYNNEI. The CDR3 runs to 14 residues. The V segment lost 4 bases and the J segment 3 bases; nucleotides outside the gene matches: 5. The CDR3 nucleotides read TGTGCCAGCAGTGCGACAGGGTGGGACACTGAAGCTTTCTTT. Amino acid sequence: CASSATGWDTEAFF.

The chain is built from TRBV5-1 and TRBJ2-3; 7 bases align to TRBD1. The CDR3 runs 14 residues. V gave up 4 bases and J gave up 2 bases; unmatched junction bases: 4. Germline CDR1 SGHRS, CDR2 YFSETQ. This CDR3 is CASSRDSPTDTQYF. CDR3 DNA sequence: TGCGCCAGCAGCAGGGACAGCCCCACAGATACGCAGTATTTT.

The CDR3 DNA reads as TGCAGCGCTTCAGGCGGCACAGATACGCAGTATTTT. This translates into CSASGGTDTQYF. The V call is TRBV29-1, the J call TRBJ2-3, with no clear D. This CDR3 spans 12 amino acids. V lost 7 bases to trimming and J lost 1 base, with 9 bases between them. Germline values: CDR1 SQVTM, CDR2 ANQGSEA.

The chain is built from TRBV2 and TRBJ1-6; TRBD1 matches at 8 bases. The CDR3 runs to 15 residues. Trimming removed 5 bases from V and 3 bases from J; junction bases left unmatched: 3. Germline V lookup: CDR1 SNHLY, CDR2 FYNNEI. The CDR3 here is CASSLDRGYNSPLHF. DNA for the CDR3: TGTGCCAGCAGTCTAGACAGGGGCTATAATTCACCCCTCCACTTT.